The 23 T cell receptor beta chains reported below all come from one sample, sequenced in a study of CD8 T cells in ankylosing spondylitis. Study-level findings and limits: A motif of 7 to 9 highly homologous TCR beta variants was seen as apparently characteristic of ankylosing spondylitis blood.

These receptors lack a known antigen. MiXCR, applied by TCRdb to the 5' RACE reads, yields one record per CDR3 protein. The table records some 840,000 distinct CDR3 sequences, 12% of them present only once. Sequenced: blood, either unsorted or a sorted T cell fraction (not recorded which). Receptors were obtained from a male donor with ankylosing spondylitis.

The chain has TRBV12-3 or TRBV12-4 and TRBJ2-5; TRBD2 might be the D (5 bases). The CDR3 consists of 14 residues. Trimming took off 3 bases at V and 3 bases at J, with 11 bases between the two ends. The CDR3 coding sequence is TGTGCCAGCAGTTTGGAGACTAACGAAGAGACCCAGTACTTC. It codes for CASSLETNEETQYF.

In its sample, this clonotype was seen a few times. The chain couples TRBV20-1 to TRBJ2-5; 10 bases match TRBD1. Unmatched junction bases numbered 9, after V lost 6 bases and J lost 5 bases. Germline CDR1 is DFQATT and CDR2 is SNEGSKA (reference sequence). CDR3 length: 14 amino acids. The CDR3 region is CSARRGTGEETQYF. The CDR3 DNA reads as TGCAGTGCCCGCCGGGGGACAGGGGAGGAGACCCAGTACTTC.

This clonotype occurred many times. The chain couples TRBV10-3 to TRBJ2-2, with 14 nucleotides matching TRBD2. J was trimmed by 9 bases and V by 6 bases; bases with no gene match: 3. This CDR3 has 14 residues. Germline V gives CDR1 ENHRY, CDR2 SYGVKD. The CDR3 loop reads CAIRGLAGDRELFF. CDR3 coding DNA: TGTGCCATCAGGGGACTAGCGGGAGACCGGGAGCTGTTTTTT.

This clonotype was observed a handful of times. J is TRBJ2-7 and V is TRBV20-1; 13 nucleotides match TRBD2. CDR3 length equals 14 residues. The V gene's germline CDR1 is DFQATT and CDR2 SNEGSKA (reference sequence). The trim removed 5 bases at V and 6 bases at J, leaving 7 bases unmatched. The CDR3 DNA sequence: TGCAGTGCTGCCGAGGGACTAGCGGGATCCGAGCAGTACTTC. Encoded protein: CSAAEGLAGSEQYF.

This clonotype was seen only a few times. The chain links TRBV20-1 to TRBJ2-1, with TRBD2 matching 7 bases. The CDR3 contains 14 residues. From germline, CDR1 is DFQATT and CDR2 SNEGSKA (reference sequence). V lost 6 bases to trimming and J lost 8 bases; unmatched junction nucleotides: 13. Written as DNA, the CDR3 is TGCAGTGCCCAACAAGGCGGGAGTAGACATGAGCAGTTCTTC. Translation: CSAQQGGSRHEQFF.

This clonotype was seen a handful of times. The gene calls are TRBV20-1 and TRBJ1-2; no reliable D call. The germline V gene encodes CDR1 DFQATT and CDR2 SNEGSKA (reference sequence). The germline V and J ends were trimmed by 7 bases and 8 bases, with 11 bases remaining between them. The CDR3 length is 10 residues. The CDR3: CSEGAEGYTF. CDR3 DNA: TGCAGTGAGGGAGCGGAGGGCTACACCTTC.

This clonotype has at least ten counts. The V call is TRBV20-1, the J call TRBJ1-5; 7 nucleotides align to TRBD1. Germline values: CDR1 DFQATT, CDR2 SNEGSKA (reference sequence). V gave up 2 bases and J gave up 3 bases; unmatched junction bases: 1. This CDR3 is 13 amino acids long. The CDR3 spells CSARTGVNQPQHF. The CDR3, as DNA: TGCAGTGCTAGAACAGGGGTCAATCAGCCCCAGCATTTT.

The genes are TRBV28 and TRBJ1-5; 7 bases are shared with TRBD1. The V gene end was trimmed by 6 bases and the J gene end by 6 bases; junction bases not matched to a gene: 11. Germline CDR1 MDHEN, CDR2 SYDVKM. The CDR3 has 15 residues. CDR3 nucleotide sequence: TGTGCCAGCAGACGACAGGGTGGTTATGTTCAGCCCCAGCATTTT. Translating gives CASRRQGGYVQPQHF.

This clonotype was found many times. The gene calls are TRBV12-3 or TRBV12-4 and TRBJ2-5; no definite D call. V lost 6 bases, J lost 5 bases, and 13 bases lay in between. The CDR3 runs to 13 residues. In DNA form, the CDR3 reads TGTGCCAGCAGGCGGCTTTTGGTGGAGACCCAGTACTTC. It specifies CASRRLLVETQYF.

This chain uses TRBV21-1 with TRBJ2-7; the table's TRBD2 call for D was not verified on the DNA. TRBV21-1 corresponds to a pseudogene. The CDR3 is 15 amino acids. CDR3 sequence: CASRPRQGEVYEQYF. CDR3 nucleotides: TGTGCCAGCCGCCCCCGGCAGGGCGAGGTCTACGAGCAGTACTTC.

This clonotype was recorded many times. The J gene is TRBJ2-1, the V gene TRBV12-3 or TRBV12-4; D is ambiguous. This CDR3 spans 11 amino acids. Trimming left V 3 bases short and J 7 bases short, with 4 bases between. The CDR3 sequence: CASSFWNEQFF. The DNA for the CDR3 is TGTGCCAGCAGTTTCTGGAATGAGCAGTTCTTC.

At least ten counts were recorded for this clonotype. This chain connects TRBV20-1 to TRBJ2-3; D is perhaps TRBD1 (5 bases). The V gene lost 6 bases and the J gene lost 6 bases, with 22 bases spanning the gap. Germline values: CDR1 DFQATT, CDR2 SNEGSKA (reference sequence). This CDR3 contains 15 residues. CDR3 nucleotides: TGCAGTGCCCCCGGATCAGGGTTAATCTCTGATACGCAGTATTTT. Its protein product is CSAPGSGLISDTQYF.

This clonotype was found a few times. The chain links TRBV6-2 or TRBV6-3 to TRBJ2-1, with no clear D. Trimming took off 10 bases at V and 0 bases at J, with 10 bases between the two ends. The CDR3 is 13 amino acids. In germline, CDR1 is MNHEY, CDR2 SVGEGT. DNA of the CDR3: TGTGCCACCCTGGGATACTCCTACAATGAGCAGTTCTTC. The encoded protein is CATLGYSYNEQFF.

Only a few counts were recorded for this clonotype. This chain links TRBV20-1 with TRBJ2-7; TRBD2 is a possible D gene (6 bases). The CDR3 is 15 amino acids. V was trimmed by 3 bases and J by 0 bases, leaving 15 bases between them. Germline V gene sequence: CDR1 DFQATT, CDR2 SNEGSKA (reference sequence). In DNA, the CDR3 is TGCAGTGCTAGTCCAAGCGGGTATAGCTCCTACGAGCAGTACTTC. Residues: CSASPSGYSSYEQYF.

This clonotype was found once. The CDR3: CASRRTSGWRETQYF. In DNA, the CDR3 is TGCGCCAGCAGACGGACTAGCGGGTGGCGGGAGACCCAGTACTTC. V and J are TRBV4-1 and TRBJ2-5, with 11 bases lining up with TRBD2. The V segment lost 6 bases and the J segment 5 bases; nucleotides outside the gene matches: 8. This CDR3 spans 15 amino acids. The germline V gene encodes CDR1 MGHRA and CDR2 YSYEKL.

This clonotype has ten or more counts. The CDR3 DNA follows: TGTGCCAGCAGTAACGAGGGGGCCTCTGGGGCCAACGTCCTGACTTTC. Amino acid sequence: CASSNEGASGANVLTF. This chain uses TRBV6-5 with TRBJ2-6; 7 bases line up with TRBD1. Germline V gene lookup returns CDR1 MNHEY and CDR2 SVGAGI. The CDR3 is made up of 16 amino acids. Unmatched junction bases numbered 4, after V lost 5 bases and J lost 0 bases.

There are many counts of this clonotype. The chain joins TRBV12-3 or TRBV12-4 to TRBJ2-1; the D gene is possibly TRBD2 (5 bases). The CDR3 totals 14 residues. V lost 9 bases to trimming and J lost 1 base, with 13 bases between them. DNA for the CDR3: TGTGCCAGTTTCCTCGGGAATTCCTACAATGAGCAGTTCTTC. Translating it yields CASFLGNSYNEQFF.

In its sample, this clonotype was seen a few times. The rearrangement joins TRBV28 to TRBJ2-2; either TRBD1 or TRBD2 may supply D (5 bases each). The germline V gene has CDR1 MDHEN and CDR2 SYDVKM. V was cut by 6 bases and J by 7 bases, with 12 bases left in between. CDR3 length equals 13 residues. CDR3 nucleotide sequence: TGTGCCAGCAGCCCTGACAGCGGCGGGGAGCTGTTTTTT. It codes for CASSPDSGGELFF.

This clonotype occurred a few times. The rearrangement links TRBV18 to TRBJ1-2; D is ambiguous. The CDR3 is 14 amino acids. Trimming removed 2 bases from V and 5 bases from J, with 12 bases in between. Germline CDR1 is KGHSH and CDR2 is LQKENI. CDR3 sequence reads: CASSPEAVGYGYTF. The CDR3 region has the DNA TGTGCCAGCTCACCAGAAGCCGTCGGGTATGGCTACACCTTC.

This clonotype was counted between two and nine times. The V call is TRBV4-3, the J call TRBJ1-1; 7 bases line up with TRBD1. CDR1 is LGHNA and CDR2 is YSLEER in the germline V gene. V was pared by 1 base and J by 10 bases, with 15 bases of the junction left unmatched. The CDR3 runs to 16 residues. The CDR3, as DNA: TGCGCCAGCAGCCAAGGACAGGACAGGCAACCCAGTGGAGCTTTCTTT. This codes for CASSQGQDRQPSGAFF.

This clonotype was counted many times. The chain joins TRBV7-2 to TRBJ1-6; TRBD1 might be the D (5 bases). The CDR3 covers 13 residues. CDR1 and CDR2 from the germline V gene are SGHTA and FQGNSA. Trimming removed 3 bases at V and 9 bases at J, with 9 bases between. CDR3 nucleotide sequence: TGTGCCAGCAGCTTTCAGGGACTTTCACCCCTCCACTTT. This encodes CASSFQGLSPLHF.

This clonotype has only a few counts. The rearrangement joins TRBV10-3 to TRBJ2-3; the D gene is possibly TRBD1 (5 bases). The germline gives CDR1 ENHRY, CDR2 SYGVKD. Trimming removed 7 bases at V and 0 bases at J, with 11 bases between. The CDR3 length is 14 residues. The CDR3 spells CAITEGVSTDTQYF. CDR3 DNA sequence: TGTGCCATCACTGAAGGGGTTAGCACAGATACGCAGTATTTT.

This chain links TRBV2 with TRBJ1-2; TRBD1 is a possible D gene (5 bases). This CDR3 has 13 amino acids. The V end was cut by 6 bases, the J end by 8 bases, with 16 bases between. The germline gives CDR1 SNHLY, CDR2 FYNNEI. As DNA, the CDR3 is TGTGCCAGCAGGGCCGGGACGGGCCAGGGCTACACCTTC. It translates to CASRAGTGQGYTF.